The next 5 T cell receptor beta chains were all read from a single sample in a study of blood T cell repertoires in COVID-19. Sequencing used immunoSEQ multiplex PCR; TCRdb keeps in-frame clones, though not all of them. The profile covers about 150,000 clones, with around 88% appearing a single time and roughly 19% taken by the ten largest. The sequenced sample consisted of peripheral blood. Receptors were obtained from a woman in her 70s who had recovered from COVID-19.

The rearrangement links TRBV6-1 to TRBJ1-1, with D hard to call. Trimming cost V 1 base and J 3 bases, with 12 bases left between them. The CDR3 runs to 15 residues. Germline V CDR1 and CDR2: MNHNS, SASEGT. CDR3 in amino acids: CASSEVGFGDTEAFF. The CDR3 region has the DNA TGTGCCAGCAGTGAAGTCGGGTTCGGGGACACTGAAGCTTTCTTT.

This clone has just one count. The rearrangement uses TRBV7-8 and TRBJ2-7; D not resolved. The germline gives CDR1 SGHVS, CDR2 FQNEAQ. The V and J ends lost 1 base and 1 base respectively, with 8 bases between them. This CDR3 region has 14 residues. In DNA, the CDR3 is TGTGCCAGCAGCTTAGAACAGACGTCCTACGAGCAGTACTTC. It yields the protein CASSLEQTSYEQYF.

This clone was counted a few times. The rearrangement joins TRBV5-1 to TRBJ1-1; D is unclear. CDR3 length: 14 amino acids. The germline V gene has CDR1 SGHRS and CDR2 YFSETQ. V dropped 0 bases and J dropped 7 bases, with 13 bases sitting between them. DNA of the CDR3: TGCGCCAGCAGCTTGGCCCTGGGCCCTATTGAAGCTTTCTTT. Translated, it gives CASSLALGPIEAFF.

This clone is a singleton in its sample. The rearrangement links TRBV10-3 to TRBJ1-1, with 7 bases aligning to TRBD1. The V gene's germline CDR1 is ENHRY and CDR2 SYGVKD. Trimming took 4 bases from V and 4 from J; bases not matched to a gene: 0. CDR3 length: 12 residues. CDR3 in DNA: TGTGCCATCAGTGCAGGGGGCACTGAAGCTTTCTTT. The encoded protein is CAISAGGTEAFF.

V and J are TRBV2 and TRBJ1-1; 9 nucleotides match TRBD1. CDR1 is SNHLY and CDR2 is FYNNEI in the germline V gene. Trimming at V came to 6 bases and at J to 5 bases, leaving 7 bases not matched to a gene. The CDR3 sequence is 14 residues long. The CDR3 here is CASRGTGRGTEAFF. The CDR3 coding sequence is TGTGCCAGCAGGGGGACAGGGCGAGGGACTGAAGCTTTCTTT.